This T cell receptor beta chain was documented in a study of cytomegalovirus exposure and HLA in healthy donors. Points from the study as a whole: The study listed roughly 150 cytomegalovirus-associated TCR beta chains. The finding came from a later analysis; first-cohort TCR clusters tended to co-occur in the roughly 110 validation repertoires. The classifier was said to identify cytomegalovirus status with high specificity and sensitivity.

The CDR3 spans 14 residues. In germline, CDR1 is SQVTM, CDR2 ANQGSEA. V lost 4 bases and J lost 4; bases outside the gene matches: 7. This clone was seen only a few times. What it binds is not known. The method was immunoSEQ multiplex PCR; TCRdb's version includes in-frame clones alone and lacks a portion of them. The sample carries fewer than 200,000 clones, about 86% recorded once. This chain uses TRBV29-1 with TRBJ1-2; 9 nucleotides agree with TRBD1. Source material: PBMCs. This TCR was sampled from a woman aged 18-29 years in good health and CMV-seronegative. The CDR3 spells CSVGGDREFYGYTF. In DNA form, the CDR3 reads TGCAGCGTTGGCGGGGACAGGGAGTTCTATGGCTACACCTTC.